The present entry profiles one T cell receptor beta chain with its context. The sample is drawn from a study of T-cell reconstitution after alpha-beta-depleted transplantation in children. The CDR3 has 11 residues. Looked up from germline, CDR1 is SQVTM and CDR2 is ANQGSEA. V was shortened by 8 bases and J by 0 bases, with 7 bases between the two germline ends. Library preparation (for TCRbeta) was performed with unique molecular identifiers. TCRdb re-called the PCR reads through MiXCR, storing one row per CDR3 protein. Altogether 200,000 to 300,000 distinct CDR3 sequences are present, about 12% being singletons, with the ten largest covering 2% to 3%.

The clonotype originates from a human donor who donated a stem cell graft to a child with acute lymphoblastic leukemia. Sequenced here: PBMCs from the stem cell graft donor, sampled from the stem cell graft. The V and J genes are TRBV29-1 and TRBJ2-5, with D hard to call. CDR3 sequence: CSFRDQETQYF. The CDR3 region has the DNA TGCAGCTTCCGGGACCAAGAGACCCAGTACTTC.